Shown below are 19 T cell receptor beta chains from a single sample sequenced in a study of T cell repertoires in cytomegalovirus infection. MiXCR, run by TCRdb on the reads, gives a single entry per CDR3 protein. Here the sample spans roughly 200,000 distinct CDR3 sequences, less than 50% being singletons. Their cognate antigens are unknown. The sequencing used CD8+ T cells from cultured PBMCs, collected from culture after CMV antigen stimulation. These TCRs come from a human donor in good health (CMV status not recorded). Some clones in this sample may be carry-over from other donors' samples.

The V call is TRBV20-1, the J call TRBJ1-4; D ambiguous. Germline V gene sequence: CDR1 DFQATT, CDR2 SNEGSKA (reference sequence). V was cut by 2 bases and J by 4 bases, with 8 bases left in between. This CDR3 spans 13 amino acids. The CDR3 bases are TGCAGTGCTAGATTGCCAGTTAATGAAAAACTGTTTTTT. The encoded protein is CSARLPVNEKLFF.

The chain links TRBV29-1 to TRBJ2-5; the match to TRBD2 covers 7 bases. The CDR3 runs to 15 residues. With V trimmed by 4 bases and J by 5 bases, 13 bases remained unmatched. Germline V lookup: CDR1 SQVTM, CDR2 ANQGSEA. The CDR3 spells CSVGSGGRRGETQYF. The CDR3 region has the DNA TGCAGCGTTGGATCGGGAGGCCGCAGAGGGGAGACCCAGTACTTC.

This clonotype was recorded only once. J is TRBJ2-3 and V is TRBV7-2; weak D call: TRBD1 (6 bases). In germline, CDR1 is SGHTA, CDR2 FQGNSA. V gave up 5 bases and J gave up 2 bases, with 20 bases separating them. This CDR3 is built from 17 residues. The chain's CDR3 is CASSTQSGVGNTDTQYF. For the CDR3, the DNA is TGTGCCAGCAGCACTCAATCAGGGGTCGGGAACACAGATACGCAGTATTTT.

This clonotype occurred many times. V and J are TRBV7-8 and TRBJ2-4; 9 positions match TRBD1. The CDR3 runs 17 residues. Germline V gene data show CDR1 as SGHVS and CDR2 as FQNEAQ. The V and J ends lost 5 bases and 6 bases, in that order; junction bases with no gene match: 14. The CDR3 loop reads CASSGTGTGSWGNIQYF. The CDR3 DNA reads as TGTGCCAGCAGCGGAACCGGGACAGGGAGCTGGGGAAACATTCAGTACTTC.

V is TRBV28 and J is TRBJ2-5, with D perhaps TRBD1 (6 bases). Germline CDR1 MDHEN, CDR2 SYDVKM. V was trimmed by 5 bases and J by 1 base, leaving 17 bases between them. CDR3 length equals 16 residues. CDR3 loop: CASSLPATGSQETQYF. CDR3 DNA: TGTGCCAGCAGTCTTCCCGCGACAGGTTCCCAAGAGACCCAGTACTTC.

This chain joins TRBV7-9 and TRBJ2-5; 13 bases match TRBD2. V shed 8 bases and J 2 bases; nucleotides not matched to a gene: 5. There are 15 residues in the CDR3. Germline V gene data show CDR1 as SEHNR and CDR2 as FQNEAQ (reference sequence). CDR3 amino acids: CASWGLAGLQETQYF. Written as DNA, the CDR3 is TGTGCCAGCTGGGGACTAGCGGGGCTACAAGAGACCCAGTACTTC.

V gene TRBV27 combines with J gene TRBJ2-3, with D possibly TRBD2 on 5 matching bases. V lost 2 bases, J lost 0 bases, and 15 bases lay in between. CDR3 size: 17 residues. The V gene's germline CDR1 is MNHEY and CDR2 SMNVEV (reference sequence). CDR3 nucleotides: TGTGCCAGCAGTTTAACGGGGTGGGATACTAGCACAGATACGCAGTATTTT. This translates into CASSLTGWDTSTDTQYF.

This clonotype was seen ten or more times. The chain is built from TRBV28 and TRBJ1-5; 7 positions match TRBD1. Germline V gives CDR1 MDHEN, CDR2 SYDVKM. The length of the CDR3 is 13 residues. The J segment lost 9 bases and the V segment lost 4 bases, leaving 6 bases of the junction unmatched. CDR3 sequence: CASSSTGPRPQHF. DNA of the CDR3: TGTGCCAGCAGTTCGACAGGGCCGAGGCCCCAGCATTTT.

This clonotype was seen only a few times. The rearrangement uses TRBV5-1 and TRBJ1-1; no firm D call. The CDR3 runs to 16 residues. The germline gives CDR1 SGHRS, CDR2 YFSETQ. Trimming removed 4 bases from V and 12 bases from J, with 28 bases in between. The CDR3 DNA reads TGCGCCAGCAGCCGGGTAAGCCGTCGTAAGACAAGCGGAACTTTCTTT. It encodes CASSRVSRRKTSGTFF. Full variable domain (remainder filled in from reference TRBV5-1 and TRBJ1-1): KAGVTQTPRYLIKTRGQQVTLSCSPISGHRSVSWYQQTPGQGLQFLFEYFSETQRNKGNFPGRFSGRQFSNSRSEMNVSTLELGDSALYLCASSRVSRRKTSGTFFGQGTRLTVV.

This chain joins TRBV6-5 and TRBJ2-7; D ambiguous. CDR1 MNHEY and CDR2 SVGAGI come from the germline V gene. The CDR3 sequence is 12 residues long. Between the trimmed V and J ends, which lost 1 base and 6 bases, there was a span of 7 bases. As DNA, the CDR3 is TGTGCCAGCAGTTACTTCCAAGGCGAGCAGTACTTC. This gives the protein CASSYFQGEQYF.

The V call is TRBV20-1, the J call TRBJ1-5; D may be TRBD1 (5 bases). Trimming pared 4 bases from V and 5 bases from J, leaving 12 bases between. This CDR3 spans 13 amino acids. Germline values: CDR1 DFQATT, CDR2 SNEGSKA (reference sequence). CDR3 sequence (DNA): TGCAGTGCTACAGGGTTAGAAGATCAGCCCCAGCATTTT. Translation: CSATGLEDQPQHF.

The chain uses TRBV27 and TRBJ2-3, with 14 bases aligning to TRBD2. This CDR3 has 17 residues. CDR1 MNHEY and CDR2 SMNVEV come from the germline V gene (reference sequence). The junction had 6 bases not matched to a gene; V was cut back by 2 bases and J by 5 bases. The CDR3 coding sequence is TGTGCCAGCAGTTTACCGACTAGCGGGGGGGCTATAGATACGCAGTATTTT. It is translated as CASSLPTSGGAIDTQYF.

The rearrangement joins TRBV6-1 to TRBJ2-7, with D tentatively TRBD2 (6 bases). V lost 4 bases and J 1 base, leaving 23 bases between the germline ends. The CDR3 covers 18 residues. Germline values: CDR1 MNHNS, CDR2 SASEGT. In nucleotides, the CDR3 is TGTGCCAGCAGTGGCCCTATCGGGGGAGGCCTGGGTTCCTACGAGCAGTACTTC. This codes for CASSGPIGGGLGSYEQYF.

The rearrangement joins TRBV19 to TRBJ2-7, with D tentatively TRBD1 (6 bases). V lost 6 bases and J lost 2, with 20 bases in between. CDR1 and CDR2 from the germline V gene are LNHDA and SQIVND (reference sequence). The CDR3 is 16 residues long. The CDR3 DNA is TGTGCCAGTAGGGGCCGAGAGACAGGATATCCCTACGAGCAGTACTTC. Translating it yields CASRGRETGYPYEQYF.

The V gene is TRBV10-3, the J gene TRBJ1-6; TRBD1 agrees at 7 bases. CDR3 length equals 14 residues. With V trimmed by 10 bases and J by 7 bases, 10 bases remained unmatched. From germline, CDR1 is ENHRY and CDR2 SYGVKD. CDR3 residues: CATWTGKGNSPLHF. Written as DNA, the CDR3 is TGTGCCACCTGGACAGGCAAAGGGAATTCACCCCTCCACTTT.

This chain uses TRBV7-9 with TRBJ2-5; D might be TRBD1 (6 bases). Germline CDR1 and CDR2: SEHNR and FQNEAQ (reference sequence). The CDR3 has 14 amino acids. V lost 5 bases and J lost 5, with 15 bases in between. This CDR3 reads CASSAPGARETQYF. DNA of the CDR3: TGTGCCAGCAGCGCCCCAGGGGCCAGGGAGACCCAGTACTTC.

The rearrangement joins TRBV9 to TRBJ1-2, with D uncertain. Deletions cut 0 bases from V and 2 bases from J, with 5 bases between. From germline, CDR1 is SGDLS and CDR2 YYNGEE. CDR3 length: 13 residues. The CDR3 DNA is TGTGCCAGCAGCGTAGTCGGGAACTATGGCTACACCTTC. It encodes CASSVVGNYGYTF.

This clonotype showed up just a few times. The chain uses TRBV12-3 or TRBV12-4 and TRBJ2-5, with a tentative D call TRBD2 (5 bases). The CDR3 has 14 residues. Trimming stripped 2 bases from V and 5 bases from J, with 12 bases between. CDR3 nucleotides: TGTGCCAGCAGTTTATTTGGGAGCCGGGAGACCCAGTACTTC. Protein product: CASSLFGSRETQYF.

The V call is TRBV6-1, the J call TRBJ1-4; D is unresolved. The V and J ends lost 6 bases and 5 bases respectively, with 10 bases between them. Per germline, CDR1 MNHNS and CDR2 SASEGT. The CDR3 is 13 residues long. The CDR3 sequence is CASSTARNEKLFF. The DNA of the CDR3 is TGTGCCAGCAGCACGGCTAGAAATGAAAAACTGTTTTTT.